This T cell receptor beta chain was profiled in a study of T cells in localized non-small cell lung cancer. V was pared by 7 bases and J by 8 bases, with 21 bases between. The CDR3 loop spans 15 amino acids. In germline, CDR1 is MNHEY, CDR2 SMNVEV (reference sequence). Regarding this clone: No antigen is known for it.

The repertoire was sequenced with immunoSEQ multiplex PCR; TCRdb's copy has only in-frame clones and lacks some. The table has about 23,000 clones, roughly 90% seen once. General study results and limits: Compared with tumor, uninvolved adjacent lung displayed greater T cell clonality, ranking highest overall.

Sample: peripheral blood, taken before any cancer treatment. The chain carries TRBV27 and TRBJ2-1; D is perhaps TRBD2 (7 bases). The receptor's source is a woman aged 40-69 years with stage I lung adenocarcinoma. The CDR3 nucleotides read TGTGCCAGCACCCGGGCGGGGGCCCCCGCGGATGAGCAGTTCTTC. Encoded protein: CASTRAGAPADEQFF.